These T cell receptor beta chains were read from a single sample in a study of cytomegalovirus exposure and HLA in healthy donors. The data were produced by immunoSEQ multiplex PCR, yet TCRdb's version contains in-frame clones alone and is incomplete. Altogether approximately 100,000 clones are present, more than 70% being singletons, with the ten largest covering 3.8%. The sample comprised PBMCs. The receptors come from a woman aged 40 to 50 in good health and CMV-seronegative. Each CDR3 is given with its conserved first and last residue. Fields, in order: D gene, V gene, J gene, clone size, CDR3 protein, CDR3 DNA. The D gene is left open where the match is weak. Size is omitted from some rows. Given values are once, few, many or a class for expanded clones.

>TRBD1|TRBV6-1|TRBJ2-7|-
CASSRDRGYEQYF
TGTGCCAGCAGTCGCGACAGGGGCTACGAGCAGTACTTC
>-|TRBV27|TRBJ2-2|once
CASSLRTGELFF
TGTGCCAGCAGCCTCAGGACCGGGGAGCTGTTTTTT
>-|TRBV30|TRBJ2-3|few
CAWSVLAGGTDTQYF
TGTGCCTGGAGTGTGCTAGCAGGGGGCACAGATACGCAGTATTTT
>-|TRBV4-1|TRBJ1-1|-
CASSQDALSTEAFF
TGCGCCAGCAGCCAAGACGCGTTGTCCACTGAAGCTTTCTTT
>-|TRBV5-1|TRBJ2-3|-
CASSLMQGFSTDTQYF
TGCGCCAGCAGCTTAATGCAGGGGTTTAGCACAGATACGCAGTATTTT
>-|TRBV10-3|TRBJ1-3|-
CAITPTGGDTIYF
TGTGCCATCACGCCGACGGGGGGCGACACCATATATTTT
>-|TRBV4-3|TRBJ2-1|few
CASSQDRRGGYNEQFF
TGCGCCAGCAGCCAAGATAGGAGGGGGGGATACAATGAGCAGTTCTTC
>-|TRBV6-5|TRBJ1-1|once
CASSGRNTEAFF
TGTGCCAGCAGCGGTAGGAACACTGAAGCTTTCTTT
>TRBD1|TRBV30|TRBJ1-1|once
CAWTRTGLYTEAFF
TGTGCCTGGACCCGGACAGGGTTGTACACTGAAGCTTTCTTT
>-|TRBV6-5|TRBJ2-7|once
CASKRGYEQYF
TGTGCCAGCAAAAGGGGCTACGAGCAGTACTTC
>-|TRBV21-1|TRBJ1-6|-
CASSTQRTGGGSYNSPLHF
TGTGCCAGCAGCACTCAACGGACAGGGGGCGGATCCTATAATTCACCCCTCCACTTT
>-|TRBV19|TRBJ1-6|-
CASKKTGNSPLHF
TGTGCCAGTAAAAAGACGGGGAATTCACCCCTCCACTTT
>-|TRBV4-3|TRBJ1-3|few
CASSPGGTHSGNTIYF
TGCGCCAGCAGCCCTGGAGGGACCCACTCTGGAAACACCATATATTTT
>TRBD1|TRBV5-1|TRBJ1-6|-
CASSLGTGTTGSYNSPLHF
TGCGCCAGCAGCTTGGGGACAGGAACCACCGGCTCCTATAATTCACCCCTCCACTTT
>-|TRBV28|TRBJ1-1|-
CASTQQGGEAFF
TGTGCCAGCACCCAGCAGGGAGGTGAAGCTTTCTTT
>-|TRBV4-2|TRBJ2-3|-
CASSQERGMTDTQYF
TGTGCCAGCAGCCAAGAACGGGGGATGACAGATACGCAGTATTTT
>-|TRBV5-5|TRBJ1-1|once
CASSLEAAVNTEAFF
TGTGCCAGCAGCTTGGAGGCGGCGGTGAACACTGAAGCTTTCTTT
>-|TRBV19|TRBJ1-5|-
CASSTGASWDQPQNF
TGTGCCAGTAGTACAGGGGCCTCGTGGGATCAGCCCCAGAATTTT
>-|TRBV23-1|TRBJ1-5|-
CASSQSEGTSNQPQHF
TGCGCCAGCAGTCAATCGGAGGGCACCAGCAATCAGCCCCAGCATTTT
>-|TRBV5-6|TRBJ1-1|-
CASSRTRVMNTEAFF
TGTGCCAGCAGCCGAACACGGGTCATGAACACTGAAGCTTTCTTT
>TRBD1|TRBV5-6|TRBJ1-1|-
CASSLLGQVETEAFF
TGTGCCAGCAGCTTGCTGGGACAGGTGGAAACTGAAGCTTTCTTT
>-|TRBV19|TRBJ2-7|-
CASSRQGSYEQYF
TGTGCCAGTAGTAGGCAGGGGAGCTACGAGCAGTACTTC
>-|TRBV2|TRBJ1-1|-
CASLLLMNTEAFF
TGTGCCAGCCTGCTACTTATGAACACTGAAGCTTTCTTT
>TRBD1|TRBV6-1|TRBJ2-7|-
CASSQTGWSYEQYF
TGTGCCAGCAGTCAGACAGGGTGGTCCTACGAGCAGTACTTC
>-|TRBV29-1|TRBJ1-1|few
CSADSSNTEAFF
TGCAGCGCGGACAGTTCGAACACTGAAGCTTTCTTT
>TRBD1|TRBV15|TRBJ1-5|-
CATSRGTGTVGNQPQHF
TGTGCCACCAGCAGAGGCACCGGGACAGTGGGCAATCAGCCCCAGCATTTT
>TRBD1|TRBV6-5|TRBJ2-7|-
CASRPGTAYEQYF
TGTGCCAGCAGGCCTGGGACAGCCTACGAGCAGTACTTC
>TRBD2|TRBV10-3|TRBJ2-6|-
CAISIAGGLSGANVLTF
TGTGCCATCAGCATAGCGGGGGGGCTCTCTGGGGCCAACGTCCTGACTTTC
>-|TRBV4-3|TRBJ1-2|-
CASSPGGSYYGYTF
TGCGCCAGCAGCCCGGGGGGCTCTTACTATGGCTACACCTTC
>TRBD1|TRBV27|TRBJ2-2|-
CASSWDRNTGELFF
TGTGCCAGCAGTTGGGACAGAAACACCGGGGAGCTGTTTTTT
>-|TRBV4-1|TRBJ2-1|-
CASSQAGVNNEQFF
TGCGCCAGCAGCCAGGCCGGGGTGAACAATGAGCAGTTCTTC
>-|TRBV6-5|TRBJ2-6|once
CASSYSLGAGANVLTF
TGTGCCAGCAGTTACTCGCTAGGGGCCGGGGCCAACGTCCTGACTTTC
>-|TRBV10-3|TRBJ1-3|-
CAISDLGSSGNTIYF
TGTGCCATCAGTGATTTAGGGAGCTCTGGAAACACCATATATTTT
>TRBD2|TRBV19|TRBJ2-7|-
CASTKEVAGSYEQYF
TGTGCCAGTACTAAAGAGGTAGCGGGGTCCTACGAGCAGTACTTC
>TRBD1|TRBV7-6|TRBJ2-7|-
CASSSDRGPYEQYF
TGTGCCAGCAGCTCGGACAGGGGCCCCTACGAGCAGTACTTC
>-|TRBV15|TRBJ1-1|-
CATSTTRFTEAFF
TGTGCCACCAGCACCACACGCTTCACTGAAGCTTTCTTT
>TRBD1|TRBV7-2|TRBJ1-6|-
CASSLAGTAINSPLHF
TGTGCCAGCAGCTTAGCCGGGACAGCGATTAATTCACCCCTCCACTTT
>-|TRBV7-9|TRBJ1-1|-
CASSSEGARATEAFF
TGTGCCAGCAGCTCAGAGGGTGCCCGGGCCACTGAAGCTTTCTTT
>-|TRBV7-2|TRBJ1-1|-
CASSWPGVNTEAFF
TGTGCCAGCAGCTGGCCGGGGGTAAACACTGAAGCTTTCTTT
>TRBD1|TRBV5-6|TRBJ1-1|-
CASSPGQALTEAFF
TGTGCCAGCAGCCCAGGACAGGCTTTGACTGAAGCTTTCTTT
>TRBD1|TRBV6-4|TRBJ1-5|-
CASSEQGGGQPQHF
TGTGCCAGCAGTGAACAGGGGGGGGGTCAGCCCCAGCATTTT
>TRBD2|TRBV9|TRBJ2-5|-
CASSVGLAGVRETQYF
TGTGCCAGCAGCGTCGGACTAGCGGGGGTGCGAGAGACCCAGTACTTC
>-|TRBV4-2|TRBJ2-7|-
CASSQEARSNYEQYF
TGTGCCAGCAGCCAAGAAGCCCGGAGTAATTACGAGCAGTACTTC
>-|TRBV9|TRBJ2-7|-
CASSVGSGGGVYEQYF
TGTGCCAGCAGCGTAGGAAGCGGCGGGGGCGTCTACGAGCAGTACTTC
>-|TRBV4-3|TRBJ1-2|-
CASSQEGTGYHYGYTF
TGCGCCAGCAGCCAAGAAGGCACAGGATACCACTATGGCTACACCTTC
>TRBD1|TRBV29-1|TRBJ1-1|-
CSVGTGGVNTEAFF
TGCAGCGTCGGGACAGGTGGAGTGAACACTGAAGCTTTCTTT
>TRBD2|TRBV6-5|TRBJ2-4|few
CASRTSTGDIQYF
TGTGCCAGCCGGACTAGCACTGGGGACATTCAGTACTTC
>TRBD1|TRBV5-1|TRBJ1-5|-
CARPFSQGSCRWQPQHF
TGCGCCCGCCCCTTCTCACAGGGGTCGTGTCGCTGGCAGCCCCAGCATTTT
>TRBD2|TRBV5-1|TRBJ2-5|-
CASSYAGGREETQYF
TGCGCCAGCAGCTACGCGGGGGGGCGGGAGGAGACCCAGTACTTC